The entry that follows covers one T cell receptor beta chain sequence. Its cognate antigen has yet to be identified. Per-base qualities were not stored, and no clone one base away is much larger. TCR beta CDR3 regions were sequenced from DNA using the immunoSEQ Assay. From the authors' description of their analysis: T cell density was computed as TCR beta template counts normalized to usable DNA estimated by amplifying housekeeping genes. Using the preseqR package, richness was estimated by extrapolating to 120,000 templates for tissue samples and 400,000 templates for PBMC samples. Clonality was defined as one minus Pielou's evenness. To identify tissue-enriched TCRs, differential abundance testing was run on productive amino-acid clonotypes with a minimum total count of 5 and an alpha of 0.1. Repertoire overlap between compartments was quantified with the Jaccard Index and Morisita Overlap Index. GLIPH grouped TCR beta CDR3s together with public tetramer-defined viral CDR3s, and a viral motif had to include at least three viral sequences and show V-gene enrichment. Imported from immuneACCESS, the table was reduced by TCRdb to in-frame sequences with V and J called. These copies leave out some clones; in studies compared against another copy, an unresolved V gene accounts for under half, and the cause of the remainder is not known. The DNA was the basis for D and trimming; V, J and clone size are from that table. Across this sample there are tens of thousands of clones, with roughly 89% seen only once. The leading ten clones occupy about 14% of the sample.

This entry comes from a study of T cells in localized non-small cell lung cancer (dated by TCRdb to 2018 to 2020). As for the study more broadly: Comparing tumors with uninvolved tumor-adjacent lungs, the study looked at the T cell repertoires of about 240 patients with early-stage NSCLC. The cohort was made up of around 250 treatment-naive NSCLC patients whose localized lung tumors had been resected. A mean age of around 66 years was recorded for the NSCLC patients, of whom more than 120 were male and 100 to 110 were female. What the authors observed across the whole study: Higher T cell density in blood was associated with longer overall survival, whereas higher clonality in adjacent lung was associated with shorter survival. Because multi-region tumor sequencing was not performed, intratumor heterogeneity could not be ruled out. Uninvolved tumor-adjacent lung showed the highest T cell clonality, higher than tumor, which suggests more focused antigenic responses in the uninvolved tumor-adjacent lung. Because the study design was exploratory, TCR variables were selected using unadjusted p-values without false-discovery rate correction. A median of about 55 of the top 100 tumor clones were detected in paired uninvolved adjacent lung, and around 27 of these tumor clones were also found among the top 100 clones of the paired uninvolved adjacent lung.

At diagnosis, tumor, uninvolved tumor-adjacent lung and peripheral blood were collected and then preserved as a mix of FFPE and fresh-frozen material. For TCR repertoire profiling, blood samples were analyzed as peripheral blood mononuclear cells. The TCR comes from a male donor older than 55 with stage I lung adenocarcinoma. The sample in question was peripheral blood, obtained before any cancer treatment.

In nucleotides, the sequence is TGTGCCAGCAGCTTTACGGGGCAGTCGACTGAAGCTTTCTTT. The resulting protein is CASSFTGQSTEAFF. The rearrangement combines TRBV7-2 with TRBJ1-1; TRBD1 is a possible D gene, resting on 5 matching bases. V is reduced by 3 bases and J by 5 bases, leaving a spacing of 13 bases between them. Looking up the germline V gene yields CDR1 SGHTA and CDR2 FQGNSA. Including cysteine and phenylalanine, the CDR3 has 14 amino acids. CDR3 DNA only is kept here, 42 bases in frame from base 1.